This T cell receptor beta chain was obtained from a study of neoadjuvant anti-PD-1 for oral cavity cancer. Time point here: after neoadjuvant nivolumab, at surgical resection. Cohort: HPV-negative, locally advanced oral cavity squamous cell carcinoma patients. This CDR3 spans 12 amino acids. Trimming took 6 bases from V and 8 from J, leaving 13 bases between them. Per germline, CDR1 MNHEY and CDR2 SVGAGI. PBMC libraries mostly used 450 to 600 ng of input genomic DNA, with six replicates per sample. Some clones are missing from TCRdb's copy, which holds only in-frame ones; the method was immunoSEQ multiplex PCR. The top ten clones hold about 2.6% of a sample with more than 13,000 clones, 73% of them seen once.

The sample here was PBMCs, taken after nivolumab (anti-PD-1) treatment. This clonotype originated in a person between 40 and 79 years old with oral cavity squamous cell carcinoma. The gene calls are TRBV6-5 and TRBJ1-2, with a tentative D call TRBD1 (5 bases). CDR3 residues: CASRVDSSGYTF. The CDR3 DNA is TGTGCCAGCAGAGTAGACAGTAGCGGCTACACCTTC.